The text below deals with one TCR beta chain. This entry is derived from a study of T cells of healthy individuals. TCRdb ran MiXCR on the 5' RACE reads and lists one entry per CDR3 protein. The table has some 39,000 distinct CDR3 sequences, about 5% seen once. The germline V and J ends were trimmed by 2 bases and 0 bases, with 6 bases remaining between them. The CDR3 runs to 14 residues. Germline loops: CDR1 LNHNV, CDR2 YYDKDF (reference sequence). This sequence originates from a human donor in good health. The rearrangement uses TRBV15 and TRBJ2-3, with D uncertain. The CDR3 nucleotides read TGTGCCACCAGCAGAAGAAGGAGCACAGATACGCAGTATTTT. Its protein product is CATSRRRSTDTQYF.